This record looks at one TCR beta chain sequence and its context. Its antigen has not been determined. Per-base quality was not reported, and no clone a single base away is much larger than it. The germline V gene (reference sequence) specifies LNHDA as CDR1 and SQIVND as CDR2. Including cysteine and phenylalanine, the CDR3 has 13 amino acids. The DNA shown is the 39-base CDR3, in frame from base 1. V and J lose 7 bases and 6 bases, and a span of 13 bases separates them. This sample stems from a study of blood T cell repertoires in COVID-19 (dated by TCRdb to the early 2020s). About the study as a whole: The collaborator samples originated in the United States, Italy and Spain and spanned the acute and convalescent phases of COVID-19. The prospective study material was composed of cDNA or gDNA derived from T cells, B-cell-depleted T cells, or PBMCs. The dataset comprised deeply sampled blood TCRbeta repertoires from subjects exposed to, actively infected with, or recovered from COVID-19. The repertoires were released in a freely available public database intended as a resource for research on the immune response to SARS-CoV-2. Samples were obtained from the ongoing ImmuneRACE study (first 160 participants) and from some 1,300 subjects provided by 6 global collaborators. A de-identified subject ID, COVID-19 status, age in years and sex were almost always included in the sample metadata. Where available, HLA class I and class II types were taken from metadata supplied by the sample provider and were not determined by assay-based typing. Summary of the overall study and its limitations: How much clinical and demographic metadata was included differed by source and by participant, and the metadata was provided uncurated.

The collaborating institutions used their own protocols to collect whole blood in K2EDTA tubes. Collaborator samples were shipped for TCRbeta analysis as frozen whole blood, isolated PBMCs, or DNA extracted from either sample type. TCRbeta CDR3 regions were amplified from genomic DNA by means of the immunoSEQ Assay, a bias-controlled multiplex PCR. From the authors' description of their analysis: The number of nucleated cells in each sample was estimated by amplification of reference gene primers within the assay. Sequence reads were collapsed and filtered to measure the absolute abundance of every unique TCRbeta CDR3 rearrangement. For each sample, productive Simpson clonality was calculated as the square root of Simpson's diversity index across productive rearrangements. The clones in this table, taken by TCRdb from immuneACCESS, are in-frame only. Not every clone is retained; where verified, under half of the shortfall comes from an unresolved V gene, and the cause of the rest is unknown. The V and J calls and the clone size are those of that table, but D and trimming were determined from the DNA. In all, the sample holds just over 650,000 clones, and 75% to 90% of those were seen once. The ten top clones hold roughly 0.26% of the sample.

The receptor's source is a woman aged 18-35 years with acute or convalescent COVID-19. The chain uses TRBV19 and TRBJ1-5; no confident D gene assignment can be made. Sequenced sample: peripheral blood. The DNA sequence is TGTGCCAGTACCAGAGGGTTCGGTCAGCCCCAGCATTTT. Its protein reads: CASTRGFGQPQHF. With the rest looked up from the reference TRBV19 and TRBJ1-5 genes rather than sequenced, the full variable domain is DGGITQSPKYLFRKEGQNVTLSCEQNLNHDAMYWYRQDPGQGLRLIYYSQIVNDFQKGDIAEGYSVSREKKESFPLTVTSAQKNPTAFYLCASTRGFGQPQHFGDGTRLSIL.